The 5 T cell receptor beta chains below come from one sample, sequenced in a study of post-analysis software for immune sequencing data. Study-wide results and caveats: The study found TRBV5-6, TRBV5-1 and TRBV20-1 among four to six TRBV segments more frequent in patients than controls.

Included in the TCR beta cDNA libraries were unique molecular identifiers. MiXCR, run by TCRdb on the PCR reads, gives a single entry per CDR3 protein. Here the sample spans a few hundred thousand distinct CDR3 sequences, under 55% being singletons. Antigens for these TCRs are unknown. Source material: blood. The receptors originated from a girl aged 10 to 17 with multiple sclerosis.

This clonotype occurred a few times. The rearrangement uses TRBV27 and TRBJ2-5; 9 positions match TRBD1. The J call may be incorrect, as the DNA end agrees better with TRBJ2-7. This CDR3 has 14 amino acids. The germline V gene encodes CDR1 MNHEY and CDR2 SMNVEV (reference sequence). The CDR3 protein is CASSSGQGYDEQYF. The CDR3 DNA sequence: TGTGCCAGCAGTTCGGGACAGGGTTACGACGAGCAGTACTTC.

The rearrangement uses TRBV20-1 and TRBJ2-3, with D maybe TRBD2 (6 bases). This CDR3 contains 14 residues. The germline V gene encodes CDR1 DFQATT and CDR2 SNEGSKA (reference sequence). Trimming stripped 6 bases from V and 2 bases from J, with 15 bases between. The CDR3 is CSAPGTPFTDTQYF. In DNA form, the CDR3 reads TGCAGTGCGCCCGGGACTCCTTTCACAGATACGCAGTATTTT.

This clonotype has more than one count but fewer than ten. The chain combines TRBV20-1 with TRBJ2-3; no clear D gene. Germline-derived CDR1 and CDR2 are DFQATT and SNEGSKA (reference sequence). The CDR3 has 15 amino acids. The ends were cut back, 3 bases at V and 0 bases at J, with 13 bases in the middle. The CDR3 sequence is CSASSRGSSTDTQYF. The CDR3 nucleotides are TGCAGTGCTAGCAGCAGAGGCTCTAGCACAGATACGCAGTATTTT.

There are a few counts of this clonotype. This chain connects TRBV7-9 to TRBJ2-5; 8 bases line up with TRBD2. V gave up 1 base and J gave up 5 bases; unmatched junction bases: 3. Germline V gives CDR1 SEHNR, CDR2 FQNEAQ (reference sequence). The CDR3 loop spans 14 amino acids. The CDR3 reads CASSLVREGETQYF. DNA of the CDR3: TGTGCCAGCAGCTTAGTACGGGAGGGTGAGACCCAGTACTTC.

The rearrangement links TRBV20-1 to TRBJ2-7; either TRBD1 or TRBD2 may fit D (5 bases each). CDR1 is DFQATT, CDR2 SNEGSKA, per germline (reference sequence). This CDR3 is 13 amino acids long. Deletions cut 8 bases from V and 0 bases from J, with 14 bases between. The CDR3: CSPGTPSSYEQYF. CDR3 DNA: TGCAGTCCGGGGACCCCCAGCTCCTACGAGCAGTACTTC.